The 18 T cell receptor beta chains given below trace back to one sample, sequenced in a study of post-analysis software for immune sequencing data. Study-wide results and caveats: Among a few TRBV segments more frequent in patients than controls were TRBV5-6, TRBV5-1 and TRBV20-1.

Included in the TCR beta cDNA libraries were unique molecular identifiers. In TCRdb, the PCR reads were re-called with MiXCR into one record per CDR3 protein. The repertoire includes roughly 800,000 distinct CDR3 sequences, under 70% of them detected once, and about 4.8% sits in the top ten. These receptors lack a known antigen. Sequenced: blood. Source of these receptors: a girl aged 5 to 17 with multiple sclerosis.

V is TRBV24-1 and J is TRBJ2-2, with a weak D call TRBD2 (5 bases). The CDR3 contains 17 residues. Germline V gene sequence: CDR1 KGHDR, CDR2 SFDVKD. The V end was cut by 2 bases, the J end by 1 base, with 13 bases between. The CDR3 sequence is CATSDSLGSVNTGELFF. For the CDR3, the DNA is TGTGCCACCAGTGATTCGCTGGGGAGCGTGAACACCGGGGAGCTGTTTTTT.

The CDR3 bases are TGTGCCAGCAGTGAACTAGCGGGGGGAGAAGAGACCCAGTACTTC. As protein: CASSELAGGEETQYF. This sequence joins TRBV6-1 and TRBJ2-4; the match to TRBD2 covers 11 bases. The closer fit of TRBJ2-5 to the DNA end suggests the J call may be wrong. CDR3 length: 15 amino acids. Per germline, CDR1 MNHNS and CDR2 SASEGT.

V gene TRBV7-3 combines with J gene TRBJ1-2; unclear D gene. V was clipped by 5 bases and J by 4 bases, with 11 bases between them. From germline, CDR1 is SGHTA and CDR2 FQGTGA. The CDR3 is 13 amino acids. CDR3 sequence (DNA): TGTGCCAGCAGCATCACCGGGAGCTATGGCTACACCTTC. This sequence encodes CASSITGSYGYTF.

The V and J genes are TRBV20-1 and TRBJ2-3, with unresolved D. Germline CDR1 DFQATT, CDR2 SNEGSKA (reference sequence). The CDR3 is 14 amino acids. Deletions cut 3 bases from V and 3 bases from J, with 13 bases between. The CDR3 is CSASHPGRTDTQYF. CDR3 sequence (DNA): TGCAGTGCTAGTCACCCCGGACGTACAGATACGCAGTATTTT.

A few counts support this clonotype. V gene TRBV18 combines with J gene TRBJ2-7; D remains unclear. This CDR3 region has 14 residues. Germline CDR1 and CDR2: KGHSH and LQKENI. V lost 3 bases, J lost 0 bases, and 9 bases lay in between. The CDR3 bases are TGTGCCAGCTCACCTAGGCAGAGCTCCTACGAGCAGTACTTC. Encoded protein: CASSPRQSSYEQYF.

This chain joins TRBV12-3 or TRBV12-4 and TRBJ2-1, with D tentatively TRBD2 (5 bases). V lost 3 bases and J lost 1, with 7 bases in between. The CDR3 runs to 14 residues. The chain's CDR3 is CASSFRESYNEQFF. The CDR3 coding sequence is TGTGCCAGCAGTTTCCGGGAATCCTACAATGAGCAGTTCTTC.

This clonotype was recorded once. CDR3 sequence (DNA): TGTGCCAGCAGCCAAGATAGGAGACAGGGAAACACAGATACGCAGTATTTT. This encodes CASSQDRRQGNTDTQYF. The chain uses TRBV4-2 and TRBJ2-3; 7 nucleotides align to TRBD1. This CDR3 has 17 amino acids. CDR1 and CDR2 from the germline V gene are LGHNA and YNFKEQ. With V trimmed by 0 bases and J by 2 bases, 8 bases remained unmatched.

The genes are TRBV7-9 and TRBJ2-1; 8 nucleotides match TRBD1. From germline, CDR1 is SEHNR and CDR2 FQNEAQ (reference sequence). V gave up 5 bases and J gave up 6 bases; unmatched junction bases: 6. CDR3 length equals 14 residues. The CDR3 loop reads CASSQIGQGNEQFF. For the CDR3, the DNA is TGTGCCAGCAGCCAGATCGGACAGGGCAATGAGCAGTTCTTC.

The V gene is TRBV4-1, the J gene TRBJ2-5; D gene unclear. The J call is in doubt because the DNA end fits TRBJ2-7 better. This CDR3 region has 13 residues. The germline V gene has CDR1 MGHRA and CDR2 YSYEKL. The CDR3 protein is CASSMGNSPEQYF. In DNA, the CDR3 is TGCGCCAGCAGCATGGGTAATTCGCCCGAGCAGTACTTC.

The V and J genes are TRBV7-3 and TRBJ2-7; D is unclear. V lost 5 bases and J lost 0, with 11 bases in between. CDR3 length equals 14 residues. Germline-derived CDR1 and CDR2 are SGHTA and FQGTGA. The CDR3 region is CASSPRPNSYEQYF. The CDR3 DNA follows: TGTGCCAGCAGCCCCAGGCCCAACTCCTACGAGCAGTACTTC.

The rearrangement uses TRBV29-1 and TRBJ2-7, with 9 bases fitting TRBD2. This CDR3 is built from 14 residues. Per germline, CDR1 SQVTM and CDR2 ANQGSEA. V lost 1 base to trimming and J lost 2 bases; unmatched junction nucleotides: 3. The CDR3 bases are TGCAGCGTTGAAGGGGCTAGCGGGACCTACGAGCAGTACTTC. Its protein product is CSVEGASGTYEQYF.

The chain uses TRBV3-1 and TRBJ1-1; 9 positions match TRBD1. Germline trimming cut 1 base from V and 1 base from J; bases unmatched to any gene: 4. This CDR3 spans 16 amino acids. Per the germline V gene, CDR1 is LGHDT and CDR2 is YNNKEL (reference sequence). CDR3 DNA sequence: TGTGCCAGCAGCCAAGTCCGACAGGGGGAGAACACTGAAGCTTTCTTT. Protein: CASSQVRQGENTEAFF.

V and J are TRBV11-2 and TRBJ1-6; D ambiguous. Trimming took off 8 bases at V and 8 bases at J, with 13 bases between the two ends. The CDR3 length is 13 residues. Germline V lookup: CDR1 SGHAT, CDR2 FQNNGV. CDR3 region: CASSLSEDSPLHF. The CDR3 bases are TGTGCCAGCTCCCTGTCTGAGGATTCACCCCTCCACTTT.

Worth noting for this clonotype: Compared with germline, one end of the junction differs, possibly owing to a read error. The chain recombines TRBV7-9 with TRBJ2-6, with TRBD2 matching over 7 bases. The length of the CDR3 is 17 residues. Germline V gene lookup returns CDR1 SEHNR and CDR2 FQNEAQ (reference sequence). The CDR3 DNA reads TGTGTCAGCAGCTTAAAGCGGGGAGGTACTGGGGCCAACGTCCTGACTTTC. The encoded protein is CVSSLKRGGTGANVLTF.

This clonotype was seen more than once but under ten times. The chain carries TRBV7-9 and TRBJ2-5, with TRBD1 matching 7 bases. Near its end, the DNA agrees better with TRBJ2-7, so the J call may be wrong. Looked up from germline, CDR1 is SEHNR and CDR2 is FQNEAQ (reference sequence). The CDR3 has 13 amino acids. The CDR3 loop reads CASGRQGLYEQYF. Written as DNA, the CDR3 is TGTGCCAGCGGCAGACAGGGCCTCTACGAGCAGTACTTC.

J is TRBJ2-3 and V is TRBV10-2, with 13 bases fitting TRBD2. The V and J ends lost 2 bases and 5 bases, in that order; junction bases with no gene match: 10. Germline V CDR1 and CDR2: WSHSY, SAAADI. The CDR3 covers 18 residues. CDR3 sequence reads: CASSEPQLAGGPGDTQYF. The CDR3 DNA follows: TGCGCCAGCAGTGAGCCTCAACTAGCGGGGGGGCCGGGAGATACGCAGTATTTT.

The rearrangement links TRBV12-5 to TRBJ2-7; the D is unclear. TRBJ2-5 explains the end of the DNA better; the J call may be wrong. Germline V CDR1 and CDR2: LGHNT, FRNRAP. The CDR3 covers 13 residues. The CDR3 bases are TGTGCTAGTGGTTCGCCAGTATTAGAGACCCAGTACTTC. Translation gives CASGSPVLETQYF.

J is TRBJ1-5 and V is TRBV6-6; D gene unclear. The V gene's germline CDR1 is MNHNY and CDR2 SVGAGI (reference sequence). The CDR3 is 15 amino acids. Trimming left V 2 bases short and J 3 bases short, with 11 bases between. The CDR3 coding sequence is TGTGCCAGCAGTTACACTTCGGCCGCCAATCAGCCCCAGCATTTT. Protein product: CASSYTSAANQPQHF.